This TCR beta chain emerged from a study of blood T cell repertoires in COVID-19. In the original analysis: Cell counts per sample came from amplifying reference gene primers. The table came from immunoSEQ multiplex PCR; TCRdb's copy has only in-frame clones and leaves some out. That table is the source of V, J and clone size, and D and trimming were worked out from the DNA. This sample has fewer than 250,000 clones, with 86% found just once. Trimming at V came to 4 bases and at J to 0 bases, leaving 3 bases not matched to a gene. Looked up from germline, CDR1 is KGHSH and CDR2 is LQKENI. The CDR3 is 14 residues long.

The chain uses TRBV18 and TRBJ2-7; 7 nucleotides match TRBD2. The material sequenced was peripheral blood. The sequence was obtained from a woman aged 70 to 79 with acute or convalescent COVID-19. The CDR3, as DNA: TGTGCCAGCTCACAAGCGGGGTACTCCTACGAGCAGTACTTC. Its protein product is CASSQAGYSYEQYF.